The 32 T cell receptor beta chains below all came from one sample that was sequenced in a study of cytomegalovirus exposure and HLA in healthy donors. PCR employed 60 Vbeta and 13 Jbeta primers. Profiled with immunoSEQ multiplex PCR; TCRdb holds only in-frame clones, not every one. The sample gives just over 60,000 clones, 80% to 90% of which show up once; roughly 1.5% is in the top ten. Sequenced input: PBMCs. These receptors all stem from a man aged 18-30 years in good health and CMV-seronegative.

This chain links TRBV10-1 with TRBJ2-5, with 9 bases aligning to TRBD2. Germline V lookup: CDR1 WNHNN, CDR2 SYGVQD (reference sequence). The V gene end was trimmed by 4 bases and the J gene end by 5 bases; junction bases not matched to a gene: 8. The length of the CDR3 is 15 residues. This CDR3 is CASSVGVLAGETQYF. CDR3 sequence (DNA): TGCGCCAGCAGTGTAGGAGTTCTAGCGGGGGAGACCCAGTACTTC.

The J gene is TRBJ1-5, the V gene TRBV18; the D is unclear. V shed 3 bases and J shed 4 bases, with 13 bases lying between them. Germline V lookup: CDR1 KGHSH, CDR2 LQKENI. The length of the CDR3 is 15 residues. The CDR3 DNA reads TGTGCCAGCTCACCCCGTGGGGAGTCGAATCAGCCCCAGCATTTT. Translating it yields CASSPRGESNQPQHF.

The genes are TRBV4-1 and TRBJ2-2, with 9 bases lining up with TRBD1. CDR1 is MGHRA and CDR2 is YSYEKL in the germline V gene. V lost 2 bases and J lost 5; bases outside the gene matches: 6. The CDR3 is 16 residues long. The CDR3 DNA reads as TGCGCCAGCAGCCAACCGGGACAGGGAAGGACCGGGGAGCTGTTTTTT. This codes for CASSQPGQGRTGELFF.

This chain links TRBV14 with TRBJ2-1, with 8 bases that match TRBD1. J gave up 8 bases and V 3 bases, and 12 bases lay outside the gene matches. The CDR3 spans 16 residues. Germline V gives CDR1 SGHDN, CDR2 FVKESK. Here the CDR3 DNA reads TGTGCCAGCAGCCACCCATTCGAGACAGGGGCCTATGAGCAGTTCTTC. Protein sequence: CASSHPFETGAYEQFF.

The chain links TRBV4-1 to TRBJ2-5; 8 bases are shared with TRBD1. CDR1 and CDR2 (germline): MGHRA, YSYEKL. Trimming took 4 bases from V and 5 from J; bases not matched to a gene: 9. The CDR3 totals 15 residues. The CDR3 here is CASSLSGGPMETQYF. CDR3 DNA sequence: TGCGCCAGCAGCCTTTCAGGGGGCCCAATGGAGACCCAGTACTTC.

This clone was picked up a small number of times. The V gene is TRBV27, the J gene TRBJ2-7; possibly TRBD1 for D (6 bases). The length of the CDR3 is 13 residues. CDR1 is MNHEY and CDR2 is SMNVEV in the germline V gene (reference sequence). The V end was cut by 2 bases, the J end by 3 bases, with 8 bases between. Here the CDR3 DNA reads TGTGCCAGCAGTTTACTACAGGGCTACGAGCAGTACTTC. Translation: CASSLLQGYEQYF.

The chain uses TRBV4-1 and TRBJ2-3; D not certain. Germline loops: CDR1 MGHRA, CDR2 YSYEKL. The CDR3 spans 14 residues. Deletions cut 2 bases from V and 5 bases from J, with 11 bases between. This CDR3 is CASSQLGFRDTQYF. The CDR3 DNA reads TGCGCCAGCAGCCAATTGGGCTTCCGAGATACGCAGTATTTT.

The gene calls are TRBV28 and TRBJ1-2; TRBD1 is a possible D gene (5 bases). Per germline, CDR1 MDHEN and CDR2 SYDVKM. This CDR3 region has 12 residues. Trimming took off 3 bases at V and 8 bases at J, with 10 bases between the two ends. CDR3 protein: CASSFYTGGYTF. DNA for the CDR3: TGTGCCAGCAGTTTCTATACAGGCGGCTACACCTTC.

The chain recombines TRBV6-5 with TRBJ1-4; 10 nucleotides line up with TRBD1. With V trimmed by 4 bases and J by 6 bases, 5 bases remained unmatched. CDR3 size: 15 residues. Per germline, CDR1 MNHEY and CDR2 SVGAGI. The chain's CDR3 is CASSSSGTGDEKLFF. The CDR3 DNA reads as TGTGCCAGCAGTTCCTCCGGGACAGGGGATGAAAAACTGTTTTTT.

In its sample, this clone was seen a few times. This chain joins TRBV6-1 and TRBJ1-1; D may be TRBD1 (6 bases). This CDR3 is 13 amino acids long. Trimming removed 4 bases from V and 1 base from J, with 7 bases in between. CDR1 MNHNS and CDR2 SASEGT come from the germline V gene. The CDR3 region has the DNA TGTGCCAGCAGTGGGACAGAGAACACTGAAGCTTTCTTT. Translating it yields CASSGTENTEAFF.

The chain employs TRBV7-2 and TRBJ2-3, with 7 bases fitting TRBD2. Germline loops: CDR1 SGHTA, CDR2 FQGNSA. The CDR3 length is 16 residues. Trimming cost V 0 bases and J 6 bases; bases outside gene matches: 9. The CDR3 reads CASSLAATSKGDTQYF. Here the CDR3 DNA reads TGTGCCAGCAGCTTAGCCGCGACTAGCAAGGGCGATACGCAGTATTTT.

The CDR3 bases are TGTGCCAGCTCACCGATAGGACTGACCGGGGAGCTGTTTTTT. It translates to CASSPIGLTGELFF. V is TRBV18 and J is TRBJ2-2; D is possibly TRBD2 (5 bases). V gave up 3 bases and J gave up 5 bases, with 10 bases separating them. CDR3 length: 14 amino acids. The germline gives CDR1 KGHSH, CDR2 LQKENI.

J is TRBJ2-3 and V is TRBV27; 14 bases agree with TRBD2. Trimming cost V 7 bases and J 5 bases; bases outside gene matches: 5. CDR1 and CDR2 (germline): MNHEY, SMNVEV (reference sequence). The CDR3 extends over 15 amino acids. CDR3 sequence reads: CASTRLAGGQDTQYF. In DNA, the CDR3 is TGTGCCAGCACGAGACTAGCGGGGGGGCAAGATACGCAGTATTTT.

The CDR3 protein is CAISGRGFGTEAFF. The DNA for the CDR3 is TGTGCCATCAGTGGGAGGGGCTTCGGCACTGAAGCTTTCTTT. V and J are TRBV10-3 and TRBJ1-1, with a possible D match to TRBD1 (5 bases). Germline V gene data show CDR1 as ENHRY and CDR2 as SYGVKD. Trimming took off 4 bases at V and 4 bases at J, with 13 bases between the two ends. The CDR3 consists of 14 residues.

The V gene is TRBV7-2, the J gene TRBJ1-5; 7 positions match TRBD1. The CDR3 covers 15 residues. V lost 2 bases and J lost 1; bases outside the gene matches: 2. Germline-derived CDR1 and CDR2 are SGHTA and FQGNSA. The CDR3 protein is CASSLPTGSNQPQHF. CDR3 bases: TGTGCCAGCAGCTTACCGACAGGGAGCAATCAGCCCCAGCATTTT.

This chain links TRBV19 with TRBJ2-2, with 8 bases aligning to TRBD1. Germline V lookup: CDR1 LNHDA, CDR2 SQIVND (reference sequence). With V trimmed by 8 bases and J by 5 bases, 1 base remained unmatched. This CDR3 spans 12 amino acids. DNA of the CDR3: TGTGCCAGTCGACAGGGGACCGGGGAGCTGTTTTTT. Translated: CASRQGTGELFF.

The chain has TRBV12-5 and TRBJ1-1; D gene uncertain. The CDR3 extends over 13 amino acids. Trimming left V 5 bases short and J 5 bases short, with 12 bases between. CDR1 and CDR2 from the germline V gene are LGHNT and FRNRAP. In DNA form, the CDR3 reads TGTGCTAGTGGTGCCACGGGTAGTACTGAAGCTTTCTTT. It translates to CASGATGSTEAFF.

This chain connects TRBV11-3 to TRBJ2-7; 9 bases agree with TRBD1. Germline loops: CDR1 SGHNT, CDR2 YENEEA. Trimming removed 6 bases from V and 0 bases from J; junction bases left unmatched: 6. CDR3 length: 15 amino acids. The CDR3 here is CASSFPGQGSYEQYF. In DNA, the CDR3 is TGTGCCAGCAGTTTTCCGGGACAGGGCTCCTACGAGCAGTACTTC. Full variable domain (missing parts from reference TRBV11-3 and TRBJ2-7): EAGVVQSPRYKIIEKKQPVAFWCNPISGHNTLYWYLQNLGQGPELLIRYENEEAVDDSQLPKDRFSAERLKGVDSTLKIQPAELGDSAVYLCASSFPGQGSYEQYFGPGTRLTVT.

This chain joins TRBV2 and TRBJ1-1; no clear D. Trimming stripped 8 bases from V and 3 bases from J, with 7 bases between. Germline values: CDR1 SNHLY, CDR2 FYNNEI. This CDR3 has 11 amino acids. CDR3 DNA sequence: TGTGCCAGCGGGAGTTACACTGAAGCTTTCTTT. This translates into CASGSYTEAFF.

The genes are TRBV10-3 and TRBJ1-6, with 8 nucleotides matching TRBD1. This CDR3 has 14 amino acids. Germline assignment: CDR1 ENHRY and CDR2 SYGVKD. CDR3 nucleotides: TGTGCTTTAGGCGCAGGGGGCTCTTATTCACCCCTCCACTTT. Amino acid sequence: CALGAGGSYSPLHF.

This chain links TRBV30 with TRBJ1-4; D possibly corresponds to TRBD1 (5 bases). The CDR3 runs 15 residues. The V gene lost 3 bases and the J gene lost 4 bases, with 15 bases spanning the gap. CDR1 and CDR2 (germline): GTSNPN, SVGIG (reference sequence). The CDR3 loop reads CAWRALGDYNEKLFF. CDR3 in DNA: TGTGCCTGGAGAGCCCTGGGGGACTATAATGAAAAACTGTTTTTT.

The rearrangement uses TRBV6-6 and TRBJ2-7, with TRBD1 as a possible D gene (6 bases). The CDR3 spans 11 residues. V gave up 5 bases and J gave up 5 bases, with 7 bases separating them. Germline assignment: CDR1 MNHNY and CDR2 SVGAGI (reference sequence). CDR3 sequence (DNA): TGTGCCAGCAGTCCAGGGGACGAGCAGTACTTC. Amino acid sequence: CASSPGDEQYF.

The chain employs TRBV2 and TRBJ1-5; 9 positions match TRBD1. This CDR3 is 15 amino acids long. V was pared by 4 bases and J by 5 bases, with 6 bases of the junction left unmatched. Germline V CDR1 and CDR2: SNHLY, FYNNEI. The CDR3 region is CASSGTGVRHQPQHF. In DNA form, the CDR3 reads TGTGCCAGCAGTGGGACAGGGGTTCGTCATCAGCCCCAGCATTTT.

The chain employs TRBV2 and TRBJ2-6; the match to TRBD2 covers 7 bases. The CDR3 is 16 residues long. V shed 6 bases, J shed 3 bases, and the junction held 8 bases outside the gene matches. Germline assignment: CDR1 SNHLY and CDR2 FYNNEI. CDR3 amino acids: CASSRGEGGGANVLTF. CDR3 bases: TGTGCCAGCAGCCGCGGGGAGGGAGGTGGGGCCAACGTCCTGACTTTC.

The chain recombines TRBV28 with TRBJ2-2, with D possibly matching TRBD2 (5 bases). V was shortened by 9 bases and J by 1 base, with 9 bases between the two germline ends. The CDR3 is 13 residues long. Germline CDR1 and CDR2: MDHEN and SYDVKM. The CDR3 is CARQRGNTGELFF. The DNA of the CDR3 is TGTGCCAGACAACGGGGGAACACCGGGGAGCTGTTTTTT.

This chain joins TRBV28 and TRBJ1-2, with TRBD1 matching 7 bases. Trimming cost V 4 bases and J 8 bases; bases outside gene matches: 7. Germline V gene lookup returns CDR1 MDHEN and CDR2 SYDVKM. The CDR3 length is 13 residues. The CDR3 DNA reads TGTGCCAGCAGTTCCCCTCGGGACAGAGGCTACACCTTC. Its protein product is CASSSPRDRGYTF.

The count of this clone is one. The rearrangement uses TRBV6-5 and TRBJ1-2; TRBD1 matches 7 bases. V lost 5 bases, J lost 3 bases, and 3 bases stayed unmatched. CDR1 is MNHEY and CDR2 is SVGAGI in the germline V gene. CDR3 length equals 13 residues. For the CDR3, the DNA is TGTGCCAGCAGTCGGGACAGTTACTATGGCTACACCTTC. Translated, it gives CASSRDSYYGYTF.

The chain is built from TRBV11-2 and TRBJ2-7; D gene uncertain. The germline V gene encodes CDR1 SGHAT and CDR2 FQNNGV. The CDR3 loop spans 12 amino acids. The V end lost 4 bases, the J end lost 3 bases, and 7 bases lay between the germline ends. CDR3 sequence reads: CASSSEHYEQYF. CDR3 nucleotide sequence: TGTGCCAGCAGCTCCGAACACTACGAGCAGTACTTC.

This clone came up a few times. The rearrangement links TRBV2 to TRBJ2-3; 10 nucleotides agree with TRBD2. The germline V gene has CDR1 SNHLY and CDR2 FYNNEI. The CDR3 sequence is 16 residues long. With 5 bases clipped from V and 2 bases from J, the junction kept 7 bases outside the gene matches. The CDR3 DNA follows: TGTGCCAGCAGTCGAGGACTAGCGGAGCTCACAGATACGCAGTATTTT. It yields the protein CASSRGLAELTDTQYF.

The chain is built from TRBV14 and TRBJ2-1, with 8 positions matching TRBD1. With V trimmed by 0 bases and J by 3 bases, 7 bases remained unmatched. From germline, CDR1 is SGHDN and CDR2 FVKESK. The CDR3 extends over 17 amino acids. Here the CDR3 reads CASSQDVGQVFYNEQFF. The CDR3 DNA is TGTGCCAGCAGCCAAGATGTGGGACAGGTTTTCTACAATGAGCAGTTCTTC.

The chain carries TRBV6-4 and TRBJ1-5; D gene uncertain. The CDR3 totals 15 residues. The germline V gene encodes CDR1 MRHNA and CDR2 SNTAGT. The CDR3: CAPSPLERFNQPQHF. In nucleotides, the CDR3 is TGTGCTCCTAGCCCCCTAGAACGGTTCAATCAGCCCCAGCATTTT.

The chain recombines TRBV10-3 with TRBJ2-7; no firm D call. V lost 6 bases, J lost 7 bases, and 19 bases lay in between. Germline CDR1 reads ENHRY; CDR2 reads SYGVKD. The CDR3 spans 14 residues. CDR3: CAISPFAVDGEQYF. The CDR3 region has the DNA TGTGCCATCAGCCCCTTCGCGGTAGACGGGGAGCAGTACTTC.